The clone carrying this T cell receptor beta chain has more than one count but fewer than ten. What it binds is unknown. The sample originates from a study of shared clonotypes between healthy human individuals. Trimming left V 1 base short and J 0 bases short, with 7 bases between. The CDR3 is 14 residues long. The germline V gene has CDR1 GTSNPN and CDR2 SVGIG (reference sequence). Findings of the study overall: Measured sharing among donors was expected to vary with sequencing depth.

The naive CD8 subset, CD45RO-negative cells positively selected for CCR7, excluded terminally differentiated effector memory CD45RA+ cells. Assay used: immunoSEQ multiplex PCR; TCRdb lists only in-frame clones, some missing. The sample has approximately 2,200,000 clones, about 93% seen once; the top ten hold approximately 1.7%. V gene TRBV30 combines with J gene TRBJ1-3; D is perhaps TRBD1 (6 bases). The sample taken for sequencing was naive CD8+ T cells from PBMCs. The sequence was collected from a man aged 18-30 years in good health. Some clones in this sample may be carry-over from other donors' samples. The CDR3: CAWSGGHSGNTIYF. The CDR3 nucleotides read TGTGCCTGGAGTGGGGGACACTCTGGAAACACCATATATTTT.